The TCR beta chain under discussion was sequenced for a study of OX40 agonist ivuxolimab in advanced cancers. Study-level information: Ivuxolimab is a fully human IgG2 antibody that activates OX40 (CD134). With a range of about 23 to 85, age averaged 60 years, and about 82% were male. Partial responses, seen in three patients, involved one hepatocellular carcinoma and two cutaneous melanomas.

The protocol was immunoSEQ multiplex PCR, while the TCRdb copy is restricted to in-frame clones and leaves out a portion. The repertoire includes tens of thousands of clones, roughly nine tenths of them detected once, and approximately 1.3% sits in the top ten. The starting material was CD4+ or CD8+ T cells sorted from blood, obtained in a trial of the OX40 agonist ivuxolimab. The TCR comes from an adult with an advanced solid tumor such as melanoma, head and neck, liver or kidney cancer.

CDR3 DNA sequence: TGCGCCAGCAGCTCCGGACTAGCGGGGGGTTCGCGGTACTTC. This sequence encodes CASSSGLAGGSRYF. The chain recombines TRBV5-1 with TRBJ2-5; 14 bases agree with TRBD2. Germline V gene data show CDR1 as SGHRS and CDR2 as YFSETQ. J gave up 13 bases and V 3 bases, and 8 bases lay outside the gene matches. This CDR3 spans 14 amino acids.